This is a list of T cell receptor beta chains from one sample in a study of shared clonotypes between healthy human individuals. Clones were read by immunoSEQ multiplex PCR, and TCRdb kept only the in-frame ones, dropping some. This sample carries approximately 2,000,000 clones, roughly 95% of them seen once, and the ten largest clones take roughly 1.7%. The material sequenced was naive CD8+ T cells from PBMCs. These receptors were taken from a man aged 18 to 29 in good health. Some clones in this sample may be carry-over from other donors' samples. Both conserved end residues are part of each CDR3. A D gene is named only where the DNA matches it firmly. A row's size may be missing; if present it is once, few, many or a size class.

V gene,D gene,clone size,J gene,CDR3 protein,CDR3 DNA
TRBV5-1,TRBD1,.,TRBJ1-2,CASSLGQGTNYGYTF,TGCGCCAGCAGCTTGGGACAGGGCACTAACTATGGCTACACCTTC
TRBV6-1,.,.,TRBJ2-3,CASSARGFAYTQYF,TGTGCCAGCAGTGCTCGGGGCTTTGCATATACGCAGTATTTT
TRBV4-2,TRBD2,.,TRBJ2-3,CASSQPPGLAGEDRRLYTQYF,TGTGCCAGCAGCCAACCACCGGGACTAGCGGGAGAGGACCGCCGCCTGTATACGCAGTATTTT
TRBV7-9,TRBD2,.,TRBJ2-5,CASSLSGASGRETQYF,TGTGCCAGCAGCTTATCCGGGGCTAGCGGGAGAGAGACCCAGTACTTC
TRBV5-4,.,.,TRBJ2-5,CASSFQGETQYF,TGTGCCAGCAGCTTCCAGGGAGAGACCCAGTACTTC
TRBV27,.,.,TRBJ2-2,CASSPWGANTGELFF,TGTGCCAGCAGCCCCTGGGGCGCGAACACCGGGGAGCTGTTTTTT
TRBV28,.,.,TRBJ1-4,CASTSPRLSEKLFF,TGTGCCAGCACCAGCCCCCGGTTGTCGGAAAAACTGTTTTTT
TRBV7-9,TRBD2,once,TRBJ2-3,CASRAGAGGTDTQYF,TGTGCCAGCCGCGCGGGGGCGGGAGGAACAGATACGCAGTATTTT
TRBV9,.,once,TRBJ1-3,CASSGKINRDLYF,TGTGCCAGCAGCGGAAAAATAAACAGGGATCTATATTTT
TRBV7-8,.,.,TRBJ2-7,CASSPTWGGGYEHYEQYF,TGTGCCAGCAGCCCGACCTGGGGAGGGGGATATGAGCATTACGAGCAGTACTTC
TRBV5-6,TRBD2,.,TRBJ2-3,CASSLNSGGRDTQYF,TGTGCCAGCAGCTTAAACAGCGGGGGGCGCGATACGCAGTATTTT
TRBV5-1,.,.,TRBJ2-7,CASSLAIGYEQYF,TGCGCCAGCAGCTTGGCGATCGGCTACGAGCAGTACTTC
TRBV5-1,TRBD2,.,TRBJ2-7,CASAGGGRVQYF,TGCGCCAGCGCTGGGGGAGGGCGTGTGCAGTACTTC
TRBV10-3,.,.,TRBJ1-1,CATMGRGDTEAFF,TGTGCCACGATGGGACGTGGGGACACTGAAGCTTTCTTT
TRBV19,TRBD1,.,TRBJ1-1,CATHTRDRALNTEAFF,TGTGCCACCCATACCCGAGACAGGGCCCTGAACACTGAAGCTTTCTTT
TRBV10-2,.,once,TRBJ2-2,CATPGEAGLTGELFF,TGCGCCACCCCAGGAGAAGCGGGTCTAACCGGGGAGCTGTTTTTT
TRBV29-1,TRBD1,.,TRBJ2-3,CSVAGTAVRTDTQYF,TGCAGCGTTGCCGGGACAGCAGTTCGCACAGATACGCAGTATTTT
TRBV27,TRBD2,.,TRBJ2-7,CASSPGLAGVYEQYF,TGTGCCAGCAGTCCAGGACTAGCGGGAGTATACGAGCAGTACTTC
TRBV29-1,.,.,TRBJ2-3,CSVAQERWRDTQYF,TGCAGCGTTGCACAGGAAAGGTGGCGAGATACGCAGTATTTT
TRBV6-1,.,.,TRBJ2-1,CASRAVLYNEQFF,TGTGCCAGCAGGGCAGTGCTCTACAATGAGCAGTTCTTC
TRBV28,.,.,TRBJ1-2,CASSWWGGYTF,TGTGCCAGCAGTTGGTGGGGGGGCTACACCTTC
TRBV2,TRBD1,.,TRBJ2-1,CARRDRGFDEQFF,TGTGCCCGCCGGGACAGGGGGTTTGATGAGCAGTTCTTC